Listed below are T cell receptor beta chains from one sample, sequenced in a study of blood T cell repertoires in COVID-19. Measured with immunoSEQ multiplex PCR; TCRdb has only the in-frame clones, and not every one. The table includes roughly 260,000 clones, less than 90% detected once. The specimen sequenced was peripheral blood. The receptors originated from a man aged 55-75 years who had recovered from COVID-19. The conserved cysteine and the conserved F or W are not part of the CDR3 here. Each record gives: V gene, J gene, clone size, CDR3 protein. Rows may omit the clone size; those that give it use once, few, many or a size class.

TRBV7-2	TRBJ2-1	NA	ASSPRRLAGGSSYNEQF
TRBV5-5	TRBJ2-7	NA	ASSLRQGANEQY
TRBV3-1/TRBV3-2	TRBJ1-1	NA	ATRGGNTEAF
TRBV19	TRBJ1-5	NA	ASSPPQRTWNQPQH
TRBV3-1/TRBV3-2	TRBJ2-5	NA	ASSQEAEAGLALQETQY
TRBV5-1	TRBJ2-1	NA	ASSQAGTSRYNEQF
TRBV19	TRBJ2-5	NA	ASSVSGTSGGPLQETQY
TRBV18	TRBJ2-4	once	ASSPRALAGGQDKNIQY
TRBV25-1	TRBJ2-1	few	ASSEWASGGAGNEQF
TRBV9	TRBJ2-3	once	ASSVRRGTSGGADTQY
TRBV5-1	TRBJ2-1	NA	ASSPTIPLTSVSHNEQF
TRBV9	TRBJ2-1	NA	ASSTHGSNNEQF
TRBV12-5	TRBJ2-5	NA	ASGWGHETQY
TRBV4-1	TRBJ2-1	NA	ASSLSGGRNNEQF
TRBV19	TRBJ1-2	NA	ASSIPAGATNYGYT
TRBV29-1	TRBJ1-2	NA	SVYIDGYT
TRBV6-5	TRBJ2-6	NA	ASSQFNVLT
TRBV3-1/TRBV3-2	TRBJ1-6	few	ASSPPPGQGFSPLH
TRBV29-1	TRBJ1-2	NA	SVEDRRGARHGYT
TRBV6-5	TRBJ1-5	NA	ASSYSRGRGNQPQH
TRBV7-3	TRBJ2-2	NA	ASSRQGATGELF
TRBV14	TRBJ1-4	NA	ASSLGGQGSEKLF
TRBV6-5	TRBJ1-5	NA	ASTRGGNQPQH
TRBV30	TRBJ1-1	NA	AWSATGYYTEAF